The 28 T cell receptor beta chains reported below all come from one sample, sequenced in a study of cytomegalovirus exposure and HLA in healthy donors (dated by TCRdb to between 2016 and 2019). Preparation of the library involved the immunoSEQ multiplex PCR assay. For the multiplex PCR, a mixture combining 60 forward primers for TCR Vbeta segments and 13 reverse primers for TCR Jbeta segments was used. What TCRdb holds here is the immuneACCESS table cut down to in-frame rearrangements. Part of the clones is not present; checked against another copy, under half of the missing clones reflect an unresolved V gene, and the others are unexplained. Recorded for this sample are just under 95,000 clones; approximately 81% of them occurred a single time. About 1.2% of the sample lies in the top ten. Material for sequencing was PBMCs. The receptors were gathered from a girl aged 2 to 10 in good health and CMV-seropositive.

The CDR3 nucleotides read TGTGCCAGCATCGGACTAGCGGGAGAGGGGGGCGAGCAGTACTTC. The encoded protein is CASIGLAGEGGEQYF. V usage is TRBV2 and J usage is TRBJ2-7, with TRBD2 matching 13 bases. CDR3 size: 15 residues. CDR1 is SNHLY, CDR2 FYNNEI, per germline. The junction had 9 bases not matched to a gene; V was cut back by 7 bases and J by 6 bases.

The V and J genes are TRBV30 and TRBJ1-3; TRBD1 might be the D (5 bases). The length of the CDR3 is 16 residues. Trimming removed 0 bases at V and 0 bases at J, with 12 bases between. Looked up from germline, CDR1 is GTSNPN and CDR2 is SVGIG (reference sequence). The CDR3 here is CAWSVLTGGSGNTIYF. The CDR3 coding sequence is TGTGCCTGGAGTGTATTAACGGGGGGCTCTGGAAACACCATATATTTT. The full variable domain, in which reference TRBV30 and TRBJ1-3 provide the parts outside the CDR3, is SQTIHQWPATLVQPVGSPLSLECTVEGTSNPNLYWYRQAAGRGLQLLFYSVGIGQISSEVPQNLSASRPQDRQFILSSKKLLLSDSGFYLCAWSVLTGGSGNTIYFGEGSWLTVV.

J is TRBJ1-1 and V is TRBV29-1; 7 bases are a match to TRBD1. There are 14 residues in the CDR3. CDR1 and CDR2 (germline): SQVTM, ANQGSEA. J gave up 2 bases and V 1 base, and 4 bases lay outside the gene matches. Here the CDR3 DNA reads TGCAGCGTTGAAGGGGGACAGATAAACACTGAAGCTTTCTTT. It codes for CSVEGGQINTEAFF.

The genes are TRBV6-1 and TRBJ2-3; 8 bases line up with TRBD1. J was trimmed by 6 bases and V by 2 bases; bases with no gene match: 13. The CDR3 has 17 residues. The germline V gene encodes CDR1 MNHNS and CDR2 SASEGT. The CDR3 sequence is CASSEFSQGARRDTQYF. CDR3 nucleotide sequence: TGTGCCAGCAGTGAATTTAGTCAGGGGGCGCGGAGGGATACGCAGTATTTT.

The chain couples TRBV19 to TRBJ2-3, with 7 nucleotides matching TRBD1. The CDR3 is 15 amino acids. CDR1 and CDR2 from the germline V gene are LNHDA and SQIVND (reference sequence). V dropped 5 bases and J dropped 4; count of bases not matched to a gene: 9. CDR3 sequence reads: CASSARTGLADTQYF. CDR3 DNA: TGTGCCAGTAGTGCCCGGACAGGATTGGCAGATACGCAGTATTTT. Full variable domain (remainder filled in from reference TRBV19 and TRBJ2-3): DGGITQSPKYLFRKEGQNVTLSCEQNLNHDAMYWYRQDPGQGLRLIYYSQIVNDFQKGDIAEGYSVSREKKESFPLTVTSAQKNPTAFYLCASSARTGLADTQYFGPGTRLTVL.

CDR3: CASSPLAGRKEDTQYF. CDR3 sequence (DNA): TGCGCCAGCAGCCCACTAGCGGGGCGTAAGGAAGATACGCAGTATTTT. The rearrangement links TRBV4-1 to TRBJ2-3; TRBD2 matches at 10 bases. CDR3 length equals 16 residues. With 4 bases clipped from V and 5 bases from J, the junction kept 9 bases outside the gene matches. CDR1 is MGHRA, CDR2 YSYEKL, per germline.

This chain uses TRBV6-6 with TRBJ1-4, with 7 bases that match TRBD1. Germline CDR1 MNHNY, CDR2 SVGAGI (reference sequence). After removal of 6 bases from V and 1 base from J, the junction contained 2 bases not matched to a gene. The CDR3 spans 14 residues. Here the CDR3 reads CASRNRGTNEKLFF. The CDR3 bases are TGTGCCAGCAGAAACAGGGGAACTAATGAAAAACTGTTTTTT.

The CDR3 nucleotides read TGTGCCAGCAGCTCTAGACTAGCGTGGGAGGACACCGGGGAGCTGTTTTTT. This translates into CASSSRLAWEDTGELFF. The J gene is TRBJ2-2, the V gene TRBV7-2, with 8 nucleotides matching TRBD2. Germline loops: CDR1 SGHTA, CDR2 FQGNSA. The CDR3 is 17 residues long. After removal of 4 bases from V and 3 bases from J, the junction contained 10 bases not matched to a gene.

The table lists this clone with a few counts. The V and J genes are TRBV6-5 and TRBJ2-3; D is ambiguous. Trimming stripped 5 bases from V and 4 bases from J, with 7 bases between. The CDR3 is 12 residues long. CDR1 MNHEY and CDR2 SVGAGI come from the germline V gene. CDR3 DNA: TGTGCCAGCAGTAAGCGTCCAGATACGCAGTATTTT. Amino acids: CASSKRPDTQYF.

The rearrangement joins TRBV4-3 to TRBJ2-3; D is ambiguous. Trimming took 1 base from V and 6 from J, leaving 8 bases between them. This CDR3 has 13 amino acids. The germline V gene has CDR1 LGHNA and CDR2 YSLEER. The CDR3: CASSQAAGDTQYF. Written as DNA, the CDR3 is TGCGCCAGCAGCCAAGCGGCCGGGGATACGCAGTATTTT.

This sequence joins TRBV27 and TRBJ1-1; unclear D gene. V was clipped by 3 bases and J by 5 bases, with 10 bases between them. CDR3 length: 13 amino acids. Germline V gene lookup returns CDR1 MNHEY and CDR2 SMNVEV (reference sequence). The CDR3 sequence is CASSFNLGTEAFF. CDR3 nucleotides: TGTGCCAGCAGTTTCAATCTCGGGACTGAAGCTTTCTTT.

Written as DNA, the CDR3 is TGTGCCAGCAGTTCGACAGGGAGGAACACTGAAGCTTTCTTT. Its translation: CASSSTGRNTEAFF. This rearrangement joins TRBV28 to TRBJ1-1, with TRBD1 identical over 7 bases. This CDR3 contains 14 residues. Germline V gene lookup returns CDR1 MDHEN and CDR2 SYDVKM. J was trimmed by 1 base and V by 4 bases; bases with no gene match: 3.

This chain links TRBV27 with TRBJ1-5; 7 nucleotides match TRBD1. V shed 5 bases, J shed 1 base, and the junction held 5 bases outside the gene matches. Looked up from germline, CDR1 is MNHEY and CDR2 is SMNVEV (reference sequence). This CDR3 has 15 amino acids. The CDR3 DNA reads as TGTGCCAGCAGTCGGGGGACAGCGAGCAATCAGCCCCAGCATTTT. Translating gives CASSRGTASNQPQHF.

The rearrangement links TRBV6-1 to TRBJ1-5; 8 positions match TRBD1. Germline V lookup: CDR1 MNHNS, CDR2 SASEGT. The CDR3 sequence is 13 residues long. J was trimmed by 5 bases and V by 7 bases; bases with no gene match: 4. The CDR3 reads CASNGQGDQPQHF. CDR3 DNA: TGTGCCAGCAACGGACAGGGAGATCAGCCCCAGCATTTT.

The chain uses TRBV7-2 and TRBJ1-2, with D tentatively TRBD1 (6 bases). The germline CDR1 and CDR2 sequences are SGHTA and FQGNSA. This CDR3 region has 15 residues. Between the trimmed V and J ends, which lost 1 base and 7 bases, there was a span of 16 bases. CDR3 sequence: CASSLVGQGSSGYTF. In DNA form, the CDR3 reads TGTGCCAGCAGCTTAGTCGGCCAGGGGAGTTCTGGCTACACCTTC.

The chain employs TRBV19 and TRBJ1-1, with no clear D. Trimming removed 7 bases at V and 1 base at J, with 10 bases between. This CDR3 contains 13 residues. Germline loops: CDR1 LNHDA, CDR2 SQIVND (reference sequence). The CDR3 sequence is CASTLSANTEAFF. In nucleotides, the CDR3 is TGTGCCAGTACCCTATCCGCGAACACTGAAGCTTTCTTT.

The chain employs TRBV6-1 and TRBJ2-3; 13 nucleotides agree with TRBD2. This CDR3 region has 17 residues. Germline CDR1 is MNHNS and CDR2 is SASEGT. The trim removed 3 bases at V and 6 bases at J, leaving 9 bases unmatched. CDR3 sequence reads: CASSERLAGGLGDTQYF. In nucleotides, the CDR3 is TGTGCCAGCAGTGAGCGACTAGCGGGAGGACTGGGGGATACGCAGTATTTT.

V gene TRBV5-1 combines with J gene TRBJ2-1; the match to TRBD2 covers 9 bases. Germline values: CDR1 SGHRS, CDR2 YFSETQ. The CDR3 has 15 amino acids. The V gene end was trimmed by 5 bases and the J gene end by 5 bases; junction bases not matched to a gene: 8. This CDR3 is CASSMRVAGDNEQFF. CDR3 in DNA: TGCGCCAGCAGTATGCGGGTAGCGGGAGACAATGAGCAGTTCTTC.

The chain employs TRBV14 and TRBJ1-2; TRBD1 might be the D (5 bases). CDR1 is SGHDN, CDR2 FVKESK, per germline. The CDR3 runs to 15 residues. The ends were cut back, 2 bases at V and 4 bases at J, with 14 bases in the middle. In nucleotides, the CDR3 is TGTGCCAGCAGCCAACAGGGAATTACCCCCTATGGCTACACCTTC. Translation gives CASSQQGITPYGYTF.

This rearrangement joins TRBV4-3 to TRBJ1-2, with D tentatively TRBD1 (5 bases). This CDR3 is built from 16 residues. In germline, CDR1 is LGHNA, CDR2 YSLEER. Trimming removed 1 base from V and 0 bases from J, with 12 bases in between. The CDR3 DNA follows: TGCGCCAGCAGCCAAGGTGCAGCAGGGTCTAACTATGGCTACACCTTC. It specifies CASSQGAAGSNYGYTF.

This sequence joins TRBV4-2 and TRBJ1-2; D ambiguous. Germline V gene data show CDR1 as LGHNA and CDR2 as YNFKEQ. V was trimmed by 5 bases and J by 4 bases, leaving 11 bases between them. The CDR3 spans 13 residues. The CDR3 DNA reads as TGTGCCAGCAGCGCCGCGTACGCCTATGGCTACACCTTC. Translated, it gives CASSAAYAYGYTF.

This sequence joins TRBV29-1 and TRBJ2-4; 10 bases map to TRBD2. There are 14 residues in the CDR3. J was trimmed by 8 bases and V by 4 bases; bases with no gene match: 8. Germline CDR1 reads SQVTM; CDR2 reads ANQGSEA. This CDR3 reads CSVASPSGSYIQYF. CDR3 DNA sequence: TGCAGCGTTGCAAGTCCTAGCGGGAGTTACATTCAGTACTTC.

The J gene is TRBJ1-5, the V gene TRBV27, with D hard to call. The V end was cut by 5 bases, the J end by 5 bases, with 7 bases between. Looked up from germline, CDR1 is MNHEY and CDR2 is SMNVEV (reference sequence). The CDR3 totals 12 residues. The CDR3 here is CASSPSHQPQHF. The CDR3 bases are TGTGCCAGCAGTCCCTCTCATCAGCCCCAGCATTTT.

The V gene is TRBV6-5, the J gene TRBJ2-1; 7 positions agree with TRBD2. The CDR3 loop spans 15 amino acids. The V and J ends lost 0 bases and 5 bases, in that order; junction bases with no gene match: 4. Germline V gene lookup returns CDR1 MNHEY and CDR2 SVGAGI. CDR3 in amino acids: CASSYSLAVNNEQFF. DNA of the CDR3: TGTGCCAGCAGTTACTCGCTAGCGGTTAACAATGAGCAGTTCTTC.

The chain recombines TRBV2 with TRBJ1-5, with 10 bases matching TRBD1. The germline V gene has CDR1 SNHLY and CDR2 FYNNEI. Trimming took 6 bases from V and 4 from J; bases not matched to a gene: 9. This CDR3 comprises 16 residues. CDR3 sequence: CASRPLGQGENQPQHF. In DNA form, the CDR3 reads TGTGCCAGCAGACCACTAGGACAGGGGGAAAATCAGCCCCAGCATTTT.

CDR3: CSVDRGMNTEAFF. DNA of the CDR3: TGCAGCGTAGACAGGGGGATGAACACTGAAGCTTTCTTT. The V gene is TRBV29-1, the J gene TRBJ1-1, with 9 bases fitting TRBD1. The CDR3 has 13 residues. Losses at the gene ends were 6 bases for V and 0 bases for J; bases not matched to a gene: 2. CDR1 is SQVTM and CDR2 is ANQGSEA in the germline V gene.

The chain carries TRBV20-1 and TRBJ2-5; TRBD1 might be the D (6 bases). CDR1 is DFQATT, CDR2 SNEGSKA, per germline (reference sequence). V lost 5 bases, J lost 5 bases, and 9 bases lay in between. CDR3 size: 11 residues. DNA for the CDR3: TGCAGTGCTGATAGGGGGGAGACCCAGTACTTC. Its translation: CSADRGETQYF.

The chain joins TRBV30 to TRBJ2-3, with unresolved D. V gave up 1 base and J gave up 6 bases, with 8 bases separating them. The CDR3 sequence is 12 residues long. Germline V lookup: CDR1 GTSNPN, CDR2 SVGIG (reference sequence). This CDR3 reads CAWSGDGDTQYF. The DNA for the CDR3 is TGTGCCTGGAGTGGAGACGGGGATACGCAGTATTTT. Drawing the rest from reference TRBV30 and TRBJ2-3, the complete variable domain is SQTIHQWPATLVQPVGSPLSLECTVEGTSNPNLYWYRQAAGRGLQLLFYSVGIGQISSEVPQNLSASRPQDRQFILSSKKLLLSDSGFYLCAWSGDGDTQYFGPGTRLTVL.